This T cell receptor (beta chain) was obtained from a study of STAT5B mutations in CD4+ large granular lymphocyte leukemia. Comment on this clone: Antigen specificity is unknown.

The assay was run at survey level. The data were produced by immunoSEQ multiplex PCR, yet TCRdb's version contains in-frame clones alone and is incomplete. The sample has some 21,000 clones; 70% are singletons. V was cut by 3 bases and J by 0 bases, with 10 bases left in between. CDR1 is SGHDT, CDR2 YYEEEE, per germline. The CDR3 contains 15 residues. Study-level results: TRBV06-family usage was enriched in top patient clones (8/27) versus controls (2/35).

V usage is TRBV5-6 and J usage is TRBJ1-3; no clear D gene. Material: CD4+ T cells from blood buffy coats. This sequence originates from a human donor in good health. As DNA, the CDR3 is TGTGCCAGCAGCTCGACGGGTACCTCTGGAAACACCATATATTTT. This encodes CASSSTGTSGNTIYF.